This T cell receptor beta chain was identified during a study of Ad26.COV2.S vaccination and SARS-CoV-2 variants. Study-wide context: The Ad26.COV2.S arm of the COV1001 trial was where the donor was placed.

Produced via immunoSEQ multiplex PCR; TCRdb's table is partial and in-frame only. The sample holds hundreds of thousands of clones; approximately 88% are singletons and the top ten take approximately 1.5%. Stated treatment: 19 received Ad26.COV2.S at low or high dose, single or two shots; 5 received placebo; per-sample allocation not given. The study sampled participants on day 63 after the first vaccine or placebo injection. It was Wuhan-strain SARS-CoV-2 spike that the Ad26 vaccine vector expressed. Concerning this clone itself: What it binds is not known.

Study findings and constraints: Total T cell responses, in the TCR breadth and depth analyses, may have been underestimated.

This CDR3 comprises 17 residues. J was trimmed by 2 bases and V by 1 base; bases with no gene match: 5. Germline CDR1 and CDR2: LGHNA and YSLEER. This clonotype was sampled from a person aged 18-65 years who received the Ad26.COV2.S COVID-19 vaccine or a placebo. The material sequenced was peripheral blood, taken in a trial of Ad26.COV2.S vaccine versus placebo. J is TRBJ2-6 and V is TRBV4-3, with 7 bases matching TRBD1. In DNA, the CDR3 is TGCGCCAGCAGCCAAGCCGTAACAGGGGCTGGGGCCAACGTCCTGACTTTC. Translating it yields CASSQAVTGAGANVLTF.